Listed below are T cell receptor beta chains from one sample, sequenced in a study of response to subunit inactivated influenza vaccine. Each CDR3 protein is one row after TCRdb ran MiXCR on the RT-PCR reads. The sample has 540,000 or so distinct CDR3 sequences; 10% to 15% are singletons. The sequenced sample was PBMCs from blood, obtained roughly 45 days after vaccination. Every receptor here comes from a man in his fifties or sixties who received an inactivated influenza vaccine. Both conserved end residues are part of each CDR3. A D gene is named only where the DNA matches it firmly. Clone size is not always given. Where it is, it says once, few, many or a class for expanded clones.

d_gene	j_gene	abundance	v_gene	CDR3nt	CDR3aa
TRBD1	TRBJ2-4	few	TRBV12-3/TRBV12-4	TGTGCCAGCAGTCCGGGACAGGGGATAGCCAAAAACATTCAGTACTTC	CASSPGQGIAKNIQYF
TRBD1	TRBJ2-4	.	TRBV24-1	TGTGCCACCAGTGATTTCGGGGACAGGGGAAACATTCAGTACTTC	CATSDFGDRGNIQYF
.	TRBJ2-7	many	TRBV7-9	TGTGCCAGCAGCTTAGCAGGGGGTAGCGAGCAGTACTTC	CASSLAGGSEQYF
.	TRBJ2-2	few	TRBV5-1	TGCGCCAGCGAAAAAGGTTACTCTACGGACACCGGGGAGCTGTTTTTT	CASEKGYSTDTGELFF
.	TRBJ2-1	many	TRBV29-1	TGCAGCGCACACGGGGCGGATCTGGGGTACAATGAGCAGTTCTTC	CSAHGADLGYNEQFF
.	TRBJ1-5	.	TRBV5-6	TGTGCCAGCAGTTTGGGCAGGGCTTATAGCAATCAGCCCCAGCATTTT	CASSLGRAYSNQPQHF
TRBD1	TRBJ2-3	.	TRBV11-1	TGTGCCAGCAGCTTAGGCCGTCGGACAGGGGCGAACACAGATACGCAGTATTTT	CASSLGRRTGANTDTQYF
TRBD1	TRBJ2-7	.	TRBV20-1	TGCAGTGCTAAGACAGGGAGCTCCTACGAGCAGTACTTC	CSAKTGSSYEQYF
TRBD1	TRBJ1-2	few	TRBV5-1	TGCGCCAGCAGCTTTTACAGGGGGCAAAACTATGGCTACACCTTC	CASSFYRGQNYGYTF
TRBD1	TRBJ1-2	.	TRBV4-2	TGTGCCAGCAGCTCCCGGACAGGGGGCTATGGCTACACCTTC	CASSSRTGGYGYTF
.	TRBJ2-2	.	TRBV9	TGTGCCAGCAGCGTCGCTCAGGGAGGGGGAAACACCGGGGAGCTGTTTTTT	CASSVAQGGGNTGELFF
.	TRBJ2-3	.	TRBV3-1	TGTGCCAGCAGCCACCCCCGGGGGCTAGCGGATCGTACGCAGTATTTT	CASSHPRGLADRTQYF
.	TRBJ1-5	.	TRBV2	TGTGCCAGCAAATCCAGGGAGCCAGGTCAGCCCCAGCATTTT	CASKSREPGQPQHF
.	TRBJ2-7	.	TRBV9	TGTGCCAGCAGCTTTCTCCCCGGGACAACCTACGAGCAGTACTTC	CASSFLPGTTYEQYF
.	TRBJ2-3	few	TRBV24-1	TGTGCCACCAGTGGAGAAAGTGCGTCAGATACGCAGTATTTT	CATSGESASDTQYF
TRBD2	TRBJ2-1	many	TRBV5-1	TGCGCCAGCAGCTTGGCCACGGGACTAGCGGGAGTTTCGCGCTCCTACAATGAGCAGTTCTTC	CASSLATGLAGVSRSYNEQFF
TRBD1	TRBJ1-1	.	TRBV14	TGTGCCAGCAGCCACAGTAGACCGGGACAGGGTCGGGGCACTGAAGCTTTCTTT	CASSHSRPGQGRGTEAFF